The 24 T cell receptor beta chains listed next were all sequenced from one sample in a study of blood T cell repertoires in COVID-19. Produced via immunoSEQ multiplex PCR; TCRdb's table is partial and in-frame only. In the table there are fewer than 150,000 clones, 80% to 90% of which are singletons. The sample comprised peripheral blood. These receptor sequences come from a woman aged 50 to 65 with acute or convalescent COVID-19.

The chain recombines TRBV18 with TRBJ2-5; 7 bases are a match to TRBD2. This CDR3 has 15 residues. The V segment lost 1 base and the J segment 1 base; nucleotides outside the gene matches: 3. CDR1 is KGHSH, CDR2 LQKENI, per germline. DNA of the CDR3: TGTGCCAGCTCACCACGTTCGGGGGGCCAAGAGACCCAGTACTTC. Translation: CASSPRSGGQETQYF.

The CDR3 protein is CASSSRRGDNQPQHF. The CDR3 bases are TGTGCCAGCTCATCTCGTCGGGGGGACAATCAGCCCCAGCATTTT. The gene calls are TRBV18 and TRBJ1-5, with D possibly being TRBD1 (5 bases). The CDR3 spans 15 residues. The V gene lost 5 bases and the J gene lost 3 bases, with 14 bases spanning the gap. Germline CDR1 is KGHSH and CDR2 is LQKENI.

CDR3 sequence: CASSQPTRLVGTDTQYF. In DNA, the CDR3 is TGTGCCAGCAGCCAACCTACCCGATTAGTAGGCACAGATACGCAGTATTTT. This chain links TRBV3-1 (or the pseudogene TRBV3-2) with TRBJ2-3, with D uncertain. The V gene's germline CDR1 is LGHDT and CDR2 YNNKEL (reference sequence). V was shortened by 2 bases and J by 1 base, with 16 bases between the two germline ends. The CDR3 has 17 residues.

This chain connects TRBV5-4 to TRBJ1-1, with a weak D call TRBD1 (5 bases). V was clipped by 0 bases and J by 2 bases, with 8 bases between them. The CDR3 runs to 14 residues. CDR1 is SGHNT, CDR2 YYREEE, per germline (reference sequence). CDR3 DNA sequence: TGTGCCAGCAGCTTGGGTGGGGCAAACACTGAAGCTTTCTTT. It translates to CASSLGGANTEAFF.

The gene calls are TRBV18 and TRBJ2-1; 11 nucleotides agree with TRBD2. Germline-derived CDR1 and CDR2 are KGHSH and LQKENI. The CDR3 covers 15 residues. Trimming removed 5 bases from V and 3 bases from J; junction bases left unmatched: 3. The CDR3 loop reads CASSSGLAVYNEQFF. In DNA, the CDR3 is TGTGCCAGCTCATCGGGACTAGCGGTCTACAATGAGCAGTTCTTC.

V gene TRBV24-1 combines with J gene TRBJ1-2; 7 bases map to TRBD1. The ends lost 3 bases at V and 8 bases at J; junction bases unmatched: 5. The CDR3 is 13 amino acids. Looked up from germline, CDR1 is KGHDR and CDR2 is SFDVKD. The CDR3 protein is CATSDKGARGYTF. As DNA, the CDR3 is TGTGCCACCAGTGATAAGGGGGCGAGGGGCTACACCTTC.

In the case of this clone: The junction shows a germline mismatch at one end, possibly a read error. The V call is TRBV7-8, the J call TRBJ1-1; D is unresolved. The CDR3 consists of 13 residues. In germline, CDR1 is SGHVS, CDR2 FQNEAQ. The CDR3 protein is CASSLDGRTGAFF. The CDR3 DNA reads TGTGCCAGCAGCTTAGATGGGAGGACTGGAGCTTTCTTT. Variable domain in full (rest from reference TRBV7-8 and TRBJ1-1): GAGVSQSPRYKVAKRGQDVALRCDPISGHVSLFWYQQALGQGPEFLTYFQNEAQLDKSGLPSDRFFAERPEGSVSTLKIQRTQQEDSAVYLCASSLDGRTGAFFGQGTRLTVV.

V usage is TRBV7-3 and J usage is TRBJ1-2; 8 bases fit TRBD1. The CDR3 loop spans 15 amino acids. Germline lookup yields CDR1 SGHTA and CDR2 FQGTGA. V lost 5 bases to trimming and J lost 4 bases; unmatched junction nucleotides: 9. CDR3 sequence: CASSPSGGAGYGYTF. In nucleotides, the CDR3 is TGTGCCAGCAGCCCATCAGGGGGCGCTGGCTATGGCTACACCTTC.

The rearrangement joins TRBV6-5 to TRBJ1-5; 7 bases match TRBD1. The trim removed 6 bases at V and 4 bases at J, leaving 3 bases unmatched. The CDR3 covers 13 residues. The germline CDR1 and CDR2 sequences are MNHEY and SVGAGI. Here the CDR3 DNA reads TGTGCCAGCAGCGTGACAGGGAATCAGCCCCAGCATTTT. This sequence encodes CASSVTGNQPQHF.

The V and J genes are TRBV7-9 and TRBJ1-1; 9 nucleotides agree with TRBD1. The ends lost 5 bases at V and 9 bases at J; junction bases unmatched: 13. This CDR3 is built from 15 residues. CDR1 is SEHNR, CDR2 FQNEAQ, per germline (reference sequence). The chain's CDR3 is CASSTGGEVEGKAFF. Written as DNA, the CDR3 is TGTGCCAGCAGCACAGGGGGCGAAGTGGAGGGGAAAGCTTTCTTT.

The chain joins TRBV6-5 to TRBJ1-1; 8 bases fit TRBD1. The J segment lost 1 base and the V segment lost 2 bases, leaving 6 bases of the junction unmatched. Per the germline V gene, CDR1 is MNHEY and CDR2 is SVGAGI. The CDR3 consists of 16 residues. CDR3 DNA: TGTGCCAGCAGTTACCGACAGGGGTTTACGAACACTGAAGCTTTCTTT. Translation gives CASSYRQGFTNTEAFF.

The V call is TRBV28, the J call TRBJ1-5; the D is unclear. There are 12 residues in the CDR3. The germline V gene encodes CDR1 MDHEN and CDR2 SYDVKM. Between the trimmed V and J ends, which lost 3 bases and 11 bases, there was a span of 11 bases. The DNA for the CDR3 is TGTGCCAGCAGTTTCAAATATCGGGCCCAGCATTTT. Translating it yields CASSFKYRAQHF.

The rearrangement joins TRBV19 to TRBJ1-4; D may be TRBD1 (6 bases). The ends were cut back, 8 bases at V and 6 bases at J, with 19 bases in the middle. The CDR3 has 15 residues. Germline V gives CDR1 LNHDA, CDR2 SQIVND (reference sequence). The CDR3: CASASIGGPDEKLFF. CDR3 bases: TGTGCCAGTGCCTCTATCGGGGGGCCTGATGAAAAACTGTTTTTT.

This clone has only one observation. The chain links TRBV3-1 (or the pseudogene TRBV3-2) to TRBJ1-1; a possible D gene is TRBD1 (6 bases). CDR3 size: 13 residues. CDR1 and CDR2 (germline): LGHDT, YNNKEL (reference sequence). V lost 6 bases and J 5 bases, leaving 13 bases between the germline ends. This CDR3 reads CASSHREITEAFF. CDR3 nucleotide sequence: TGTGCCAGCAGTCACAGGGAGATTACTGAAGCTTTCTTT.

This clone was seen a handful of times. The genes are TRBV7-2 and TRBJ1-2, with D unclear. The length of the CDR3 is 15 residues. V lost 0 bases and J 3 bases, leaving 11 bases between the germline ends. The germline gives CDR1 SGHTA, CDR2 FQGNSA. The CDR3 DNA reads TGTGCCAGCAGCTTAGCTCCGGGTAGAGACTATGGCTACACCTTC. Amino acids: CASSLAPGRDYGYTF.

This chain uses TRBV6-5 with TRBJ1-1; D not certain. V shed 7 bases and J shed 3 bases, with 12 bases lying between them. CDR3 length: 13 residues. The germline V gene has CDR1 MNHEY and CDR2 SVGAGI. CDR3 loop: CASNVGVYTEAFF. The CDR3 coding sequence is TGTGCCAGCAACGTAGGAGTGTACACTGAAGCTTTCTTT.

The V and J genes are TRBV6-5 and TRBJ1-6; 11 bases align to TRBD1. The CDR3 is 14 residues long. V shed 4 bases and J 10 bases; nucleotides not matched to a gene: 3. The germline CDR1 and CDR2 sequences are MNHEY and SVGAGI. CDR3 DNA sequence: TGTGCCAGCAGTTGGGACAGGGGGAGGTCACCCCTCCACTTT. The encoded protein is CASSWDRGRSPLHF.

The rearrangement uses TRBV5-1 and TRBJ1-2, with D maybe TRBD1 (6 bases). The germline V gene encodes CDR1 SGHRS and CDR2 YFSETQ. This CDR3 region has 14 residues. V gave up 0 bases and J gave up 4 bases, with 10 bases separating them. CDR3 DNA: TGCGCCAGCAGCTTGGATGGGGGCGGCTATGGCTACACCTTC. Its protein product is CASSLDGGGYGYTF.

This clone was seen just once. The rearrangement uses TRBV10-3 and TRBJ2-7; 7 nucleotides align to TRBD1. There are 13 residues in the CDR3. CDR1 and CDR2 (germline): ENHRY, SYGVKD. V lost 11 bases and J lost 1; bases outside the gene matches: 8. CDR3 nucleotide sequence: TGTGCCGCCGGGGACAGTCAGTCCTACGAGCAGTACTTC. It is translated as CAAGDSQSYEQYF.

This chain uses TRBV5-1 with TRBJ2-1; 7 bases line up with TRBD2. CDR3 size: 15 residues. Unmatched junction bases numbered 5, after V lost 2 bases and J lost 3 bases. Germline CDR1 reads SGHRS; CDR2 reads YFSETQ. The CDR3 sequence is CASSFSGDNYNEQFF. CDR3 sequence (DNA): TGCGCCAGCAGCTTCAGCGGGGATAACTACAATGAGCAGTTCTTC. The full variable domain, in which reference TRBV5-1 and TRBJ2-1 provide the parts outside the CDR3, is KAGVTQTPRYLIKTRGQQVTLSCSPISGHRSVSWYQQTPGQGLQFLFEYFSETQRNKGNFPGRFSGRQFSNSRSEMNVSTLELGDSALYLCASSFSGDNYNEQFFGPGTRLTVL.

The J gene is TRBJ1-3, the V gene TRBV29-1; a weak D match, TRBD1 (6 bases). CDR3 length: 14 amino acids. Germline V gives CDR1 SQVTM, CDR2 ANQGSEA. V shed 6 bases and J shed 2 bases, with 14 bases lying between them. DNA for the CDR3: TGCAGCGTGGGAATAGGGGGGGCTGGAAACACCATATATTTT. Protein product: CSVGIGGAGNTIYF.

The chain is built from TRBV7-8 and TRBJ2-7; D is uncertain. This CDR3 contains 13 residues. Germline V gene sequence: CDR1 SGHVS, CDR2 FQNEAQ. The ends were cut back, 6 bases at V and 0 bases at J, with 9 bases in the middle. The CDR3 reads CASSSTPSYEQYF. In nucleotides, the CDR3 is TGTGCCAGCAGTTCGACACCCTCCTACGAGCAGTACTTC.

The rearrangement uses TRBV6-6 and TRBJ2-7; TRBD2 agrees at 10 bases. The CDR3 runs 15 residues. Trimming took 2 bases from V and 6 from J; bases not matched to a gene: 7. CDR1 is MNHNY and CDR2 is SVGAGI in the germline V gene (reference sequence). CDR3 in DNA: TGTGCCAGCAGTTACAATAAGCGGGAGGGCCTCGAGCAGTACTTC. Its translation: CASSYNKREGLEQYF.

The chain employs TRBV30 and TRBJ2-7; TRBD1 agrees at 7 bases. Per germline, CDR1 GTSNPN and CDR2 SVGIG (reference sequence). This CDR3 has 13 amino acids. J lost 2 bases, V lost 2 bases, and 3 bases had no gene match. DNA for the CDR3: TGTGCCTGGAGTTTGGGACAGACCTACGAGCAGTACTTC. Amino acids: CAWSLGQTYEQYF.